This TCR beta chain was profiled in a study of T cell clonality in common variable immunodeficiency. The junction had 6 bases not matched to a gene; V was cut back by 7 bases and J by 6 bases. The CDR3 consists of 13 residues. CDR1 is SGHRS, CDR2 YFSETQ, per germline. Findings of the study overall: Fewer deletions and N-nucleotide insertions were reportedly seen in common variable immunodeficiency TCR beta sequences.

This clone has a count of ten or more. Its antigen remains unknown. The read falls 3 residues short of the CDR3 end, and the missing part is taken from the germline J gene. The table came from immunoSEQ multiplex PCR; TCRdb's copy has only in-frame clones and leaves some out. Captured here are about 52,000 clones, none seen once; the top ten comprise 1.8%. Each donor provided about 5 to 9 ml of heparinized whole blood. Source material: peripheral blood mononuclear cells. This chain connects TRBV5-1 to TRBJ2-2; 7 bases map to TRBD1. The sequence was collected from a person aged 18 to 70 in good health. This chain's CDR3 is CASVGTASGELFF. The CDR3 DNA, read in part, is TGCGCCAGCGTGGGGACAGCGTCCGGGGAG.